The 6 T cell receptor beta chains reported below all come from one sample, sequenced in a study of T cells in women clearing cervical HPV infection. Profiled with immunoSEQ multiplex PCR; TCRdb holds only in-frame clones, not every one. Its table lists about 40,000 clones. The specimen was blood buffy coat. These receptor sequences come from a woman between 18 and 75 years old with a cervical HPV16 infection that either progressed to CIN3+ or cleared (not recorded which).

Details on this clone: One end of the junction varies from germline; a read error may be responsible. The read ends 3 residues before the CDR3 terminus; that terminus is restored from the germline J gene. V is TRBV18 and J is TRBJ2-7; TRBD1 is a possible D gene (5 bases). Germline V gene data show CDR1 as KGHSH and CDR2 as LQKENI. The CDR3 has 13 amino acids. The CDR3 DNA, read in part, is TGTGCCAACTCACCGCCTGACAGCTACGAG. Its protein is CANSPPDSYE. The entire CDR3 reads CANSPPDSYEQYF. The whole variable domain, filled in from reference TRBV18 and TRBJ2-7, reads NAGVMQNPRHLVRRRGQEARLRCSPMKGHSHVYWYRQLPEEGLKFMVYLQKENIIDESGMPKERFSAEFPKEGPSILRIQQVVRGDSAAYFCANSPPDSYEQYFGPGTRLTVT.

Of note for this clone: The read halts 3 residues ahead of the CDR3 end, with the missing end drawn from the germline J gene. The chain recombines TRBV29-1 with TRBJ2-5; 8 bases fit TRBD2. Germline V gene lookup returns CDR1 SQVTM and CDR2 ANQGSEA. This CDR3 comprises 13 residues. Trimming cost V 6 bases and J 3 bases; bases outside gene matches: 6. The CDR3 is CSVAGGAEETQYF. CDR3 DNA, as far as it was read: TGCAGCGTGGCCGGGGGGGCGGAAGAGACC.

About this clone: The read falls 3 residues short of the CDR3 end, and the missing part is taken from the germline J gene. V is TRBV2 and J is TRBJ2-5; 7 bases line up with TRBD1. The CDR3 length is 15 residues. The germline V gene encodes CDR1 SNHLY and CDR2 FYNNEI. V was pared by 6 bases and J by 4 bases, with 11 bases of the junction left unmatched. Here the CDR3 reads CASRAAGQAPETQYF. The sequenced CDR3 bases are TGTGCCAGCAGAGCAGCAGGACAGGCCCCAGAGACC.

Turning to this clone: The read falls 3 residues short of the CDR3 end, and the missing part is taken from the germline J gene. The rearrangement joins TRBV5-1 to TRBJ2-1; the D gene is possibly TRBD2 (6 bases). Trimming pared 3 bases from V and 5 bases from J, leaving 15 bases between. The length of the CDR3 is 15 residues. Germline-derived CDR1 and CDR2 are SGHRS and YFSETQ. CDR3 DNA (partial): TGCGCCAGCAGCTGGGCTGGCGGGGCCAACAATGAG. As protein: CASSWAGGANNE. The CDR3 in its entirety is CASSWAGGANNEQFF.

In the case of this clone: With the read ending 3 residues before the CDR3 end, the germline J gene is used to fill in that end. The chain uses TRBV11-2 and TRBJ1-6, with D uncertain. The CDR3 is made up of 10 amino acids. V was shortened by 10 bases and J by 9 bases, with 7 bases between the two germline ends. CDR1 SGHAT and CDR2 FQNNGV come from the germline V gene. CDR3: CAIPLSPLHF. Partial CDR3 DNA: TGTGCCATCCCCCTTTCACCC.

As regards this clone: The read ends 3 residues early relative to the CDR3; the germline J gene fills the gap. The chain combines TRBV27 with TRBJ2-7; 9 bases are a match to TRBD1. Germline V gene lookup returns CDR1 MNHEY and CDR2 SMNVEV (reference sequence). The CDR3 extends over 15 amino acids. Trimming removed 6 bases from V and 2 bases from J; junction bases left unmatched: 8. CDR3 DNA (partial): TGTGCCAGCAGCCTCCGGGACAGGGCCCCCTACGAG. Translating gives CASSLRDRAPYE. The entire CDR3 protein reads CASSLRDRAPYEQYF.